A selection of T cell receptor beta chains follows, all from one sample in a study of T cell responses to AZD1222 COVID-19 vaccine. Data came from immunoSEQ multiplex PCR; TCRdb stores just in-frame clones and leaves some out. The repertoire consists of about 150,000 clones, with 75% to 95% occurring once and the leading ten covering 1.4%. This specimen was peripheral blood, taken on day 0 of AZD1222 vaccination. Receptors were obtained from an adult in good health. The CDR3 runs from the conserved cysteine through the conserved F or W. D genes are given only for firm matches. Not every row has a clone size; where given, it reads once, few, many or a size class.

j_call d_call v_call clone_size cdr3_nt cdr3_aa
TRBJ1-3 NA TRBV9 NA TGTGCCAGCAGCGTACAGGGTTCCTCTGGAAACACCATATATTTT CASSVQGSSGNTIYF
TRBJ2-7 NA TRBV2 NA TGTGCCAGCCGACGGAACACCTACGAGCAGTACTTC CASRRNTYEQYF
TRBJ1-3 TRBD1 TRBV25-1 NA TGTGCCAGCCTGGGTAGGGGGCTCGGAAACACCATATATTTT CASLGRGLGNTIYF
TRBJ1-2 TRBD1 TRBV18 NA TGTGCCAGCTCACCACCCCGGGACAGGGCTGCAAACTATGGCTACACCTTC CASSPPRDRAANYGYTF
TRBJ2-7 NA TRBV11-2 NA TGTGCCAGCAGCTTGTTGAACGAGCAGTACTTC CASSLLNEQYF
TRBJ2-3 NA TRBV6-5 NA TGTGCCAGCCGATTAACAGATACGCAGTATTTT CASRLTDTQYF
TRBJ1-5 NA TRBV9 NA TGTGCCAGCGGGGAAGGGGGGTCTCAGCCCCAGCATTTT CASGEGGSQPQHF
TRBJ2-7 NA TRBV7-9 few TGTGCCAGCAGCTTAGGACAGCGGACTCCCTACGAGCAGTACTTC CASSLGQRTPYEQYF
TRBJ1-1 NA TRBV7-2 NA TGTGCCAGCAGCTTAGCGCCCAGGGGAGAAGCTTTCTTT CASSLAPRGEAFF
TRBJ2-7 NA TRBV11-3 NA TGTGCCAGCAGCTTAGTTGACTACGAGCAGTACTTC CASSLVDYEQYF
TRBJ1-4 NA TRBV27 NA TGTGCCAGCAGTTTTGCCCTCGGTTTCCCTAATGAAAAACTGTTTTTT CASSFALGFPNEKLFF
TRBJ2-7 TRBD1 TRBV5-5 NA TGTGCCAGCAGCCGGACAGGGAGCTCCTACGAGCAGTACTTC CASSRTGSSYEQYF
TRBJ2-7 NA TRBV2 NA TGTGCCAGCACTCGGACGGAGGGTACCTACGAGCAGTACTTC CASTRTEGTYEQYF
TRBJ2-7 NA TRBV4-1 NA TGCGCCAGCAGCCAAGAGGTGGAGGGTGTTAGTTGGTACGAGCAGTACTTC CASSQEVEGVSWYEQYF